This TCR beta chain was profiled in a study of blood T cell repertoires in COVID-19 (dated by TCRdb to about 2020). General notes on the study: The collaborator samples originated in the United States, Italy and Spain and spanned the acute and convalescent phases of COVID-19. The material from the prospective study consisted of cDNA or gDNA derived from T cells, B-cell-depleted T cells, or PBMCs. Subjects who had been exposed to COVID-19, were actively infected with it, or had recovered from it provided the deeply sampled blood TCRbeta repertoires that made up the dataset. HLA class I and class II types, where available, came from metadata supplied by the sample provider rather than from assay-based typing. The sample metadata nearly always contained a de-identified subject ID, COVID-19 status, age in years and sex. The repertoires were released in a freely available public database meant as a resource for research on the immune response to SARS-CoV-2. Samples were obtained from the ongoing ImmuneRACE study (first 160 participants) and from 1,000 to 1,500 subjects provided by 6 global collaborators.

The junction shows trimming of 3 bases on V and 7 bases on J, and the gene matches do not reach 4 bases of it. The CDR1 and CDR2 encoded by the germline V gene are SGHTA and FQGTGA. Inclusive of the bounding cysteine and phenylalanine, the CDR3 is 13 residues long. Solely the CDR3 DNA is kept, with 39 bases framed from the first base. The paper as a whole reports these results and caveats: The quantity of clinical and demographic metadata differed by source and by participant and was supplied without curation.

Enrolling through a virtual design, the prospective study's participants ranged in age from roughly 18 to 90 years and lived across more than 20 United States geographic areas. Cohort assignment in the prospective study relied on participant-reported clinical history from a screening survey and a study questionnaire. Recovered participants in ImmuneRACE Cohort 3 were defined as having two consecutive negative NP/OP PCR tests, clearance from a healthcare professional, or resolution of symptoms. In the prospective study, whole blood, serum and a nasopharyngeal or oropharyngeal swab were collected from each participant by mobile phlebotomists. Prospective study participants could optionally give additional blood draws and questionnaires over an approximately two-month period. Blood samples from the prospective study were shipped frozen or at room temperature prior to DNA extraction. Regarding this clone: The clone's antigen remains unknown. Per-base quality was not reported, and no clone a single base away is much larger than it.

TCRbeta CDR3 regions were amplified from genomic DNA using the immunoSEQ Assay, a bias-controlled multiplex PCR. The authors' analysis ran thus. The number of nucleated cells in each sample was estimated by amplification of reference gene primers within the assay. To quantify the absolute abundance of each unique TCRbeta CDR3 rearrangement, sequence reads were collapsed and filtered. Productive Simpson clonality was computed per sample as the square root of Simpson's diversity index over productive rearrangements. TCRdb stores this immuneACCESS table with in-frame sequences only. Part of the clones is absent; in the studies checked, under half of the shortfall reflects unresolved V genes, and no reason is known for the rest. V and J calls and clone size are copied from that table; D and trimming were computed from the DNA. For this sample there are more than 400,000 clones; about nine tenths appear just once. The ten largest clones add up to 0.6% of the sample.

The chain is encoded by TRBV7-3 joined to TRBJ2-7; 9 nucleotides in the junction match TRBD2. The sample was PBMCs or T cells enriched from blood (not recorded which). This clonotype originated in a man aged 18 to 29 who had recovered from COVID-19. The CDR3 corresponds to CASSLLAGREQYF. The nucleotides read TGTGCCAGCAGCTTGCTAGCGGGACGAGAGCAGTACTTC.